Shown below are 8 T cell receptor beta chains from a single sample sequenced in a study of shared clonotypes between healthy human individuals. Positive CCR7 selection of CD45RO-negative cells yielded the naive CD8 cells, and terminally differentiated effector memory CD45RA+ cells were excluded. The data were produced by immunoSEQ multiplex PCR, yet TCRdb's version contains in-frame clones alone and is incomplete. This sample has about 2.2 million clones, with just over 90% found just once. The sample consisted of naive CD8+ T cells from PBMCs. These receptors all stem from a young man in good health. Some clones in this sample may be carry-over from other donors' samples.

J is TRBJ2-6 and V is TRBV5-1; no reliable D call. V gave up 0 bases and J gave up 0 bases, with 13 bases separating them. CDR3 length: 18 amino acids. Germline assignment: CDR1 SGHRS and CDR2 YFSETQ. CDR3 in DNA: TGCGCCAGCAGCTTGGTGGCAGTCCTTGGCTCTGGGGCCAACGTCCTGACTTTC. This gives the protein CASSLVAVLGSGANVLTF.

The chain has TRBV29-1 and TRBJ2-1; the D gene is possibly TRBD2 (6 bases). V gave up 8 bases and J gave up 4 bases, with 18 bases separating them. Germline values: CDR1 SQVTM, CDR2 ANQGSEA. The CDR3 is 14 amino acids. Here the CDR3 reads CSLPAGGVYNEQFF. In nucleotides, the CDR3 is TGCAGCCTCCCCGCGGGCGGGGTATACAATGAGCAGTTCTTC.

The chain links TRBV28 to TRBJ1-6; 7 bases line up with TRBD1. Trimming removed 3 bases from V and 5 bases from J; junction bases left unmatched: 10. CDR1 is MDHEN and CDR2 is SYDVKM in the germline V gene. This CDR3 is 17 amino acids long. CDR3 bases: TGTGCCAGCAGTTTCCCTTATGTCGACAGGGATAATTCACCCCTCCACTTT. Encoded protein: CASSFPYVDRDNSPLHF.

Worth noting for this clone: A much larger clone lies a single base off, so this may be a read error. Other nucleotide sequences from this sample produce the same CDR3. CDR3 amino acids: CASSLGQTYEQYF. As DNA, the CDR3 is TGTGCCAGCAGTTTAGGGCAGACTTACGAGCAGTACTTC. The chain carries TRBV27 and TRBJ2-7; no firm D call. V was clipped by 2 bases and J by 4 bases, with 9 bases between them. The CDR3 is made up of 13 amino acids. The germline V gene has CDR1 MNHEY and CDR2 SMNVEV (reference sequence).

The chain combines TRBV11-2 with TRBJ2-1, with no clear D. The V end lost 2 bases, the J end lost 0 bases, and 8 bases lay between the germline ends. The CDR3 covers 15 residues. Germline-derived CDR1 and CDR2 are SGHAT and FQNNGV. Here the CDR3 reads CASSLPPSSYNEQFF. DNA of the CDR3: TGTGCCAGCAGCTTACCCCCTAGCTCCTACAATGAGCAGTTCTTC.

V is TRBV27 and J is TRBJ2-5; no clear D. CDR3 size: 14 residues. In germline, CDR1 is MNHEY, CDR2 SMNVEV (reference sequence). Trimming removed 2 bases from V and 4 bases from J, with 11 bases in between. The CDR3 region has the DNA TGTGCCAGCAGTTTAAATATAGATCGAGAGACCCAGTACTTC. Residues: CASSLNIDRETQYF.

The chain employs TRBV6-5 and TRBJ2-1; D tentatively reads TRBD1 or TRBD2 (5 bases each). This CDR3 spans 16 amino acids. The germline V and J ends were trimmed by 0 bases and 5 bases, with 14 bases remaining between them. The germline V gene encodes CDR1 MNHEY and CDR2 SVGAGI. CDR3 sequence: CASSYSRVGAHNEQFF. CDR3 DNA: TGTGCCAGCAGTTACTCGCGGGTAGGGGCGCACAATGAGCAGTTCTTC.

The chain is built from TRBV29-1 and TRBJ2-3; D is undetermined. The ends were cut back, 7 bases at V and 4 bases at J, with 21 bases in the middle. Germline V gene lookup returns CDR1 SQVTM and CDR2 ANQGSEA. The CDR3 covers 15 residues. The CDR3 DNA follows: TGCAGCGGTTTGACGGGTGGAGTTCGCGCAGATACGCAGTATTTT. Its translation: CSGLTGGVRADTQYF.